This T cell receptor (beta chain) came from a study of T cells after yellow fever vaccination. TCRdb independently ran MiXCR on the 5' RACE reads; one entry per CDR3 protein. The data hold 150,000 to 200,000 distinct CDR3 sequences, with roughly 9% observed a single time. This clonotype has more than one count but fewer than ten. The V end was cut by 4 bases, the J end by 4 bases, with 19 bases between. The length of the CDR3 is 16 residues. The germline V gene has CDR1 LGHDT and CDR2 YNNKEL (reference sequence). The sequencing used CD8+ T cells sorted from PBMCs, collected 45 days after the yellow fever booster vaccination. This sequence originates from a man between 18 and 29 years old who received the YFV17D yellow fever vaccine. V gene TRBV3-1 combines with J gene TRBJ1-1; D is ambiguous. This CDR3 is CASSPSSALVGTEAFF. DNA of the CDR3: TGTGCCAGCAGCCCCAGCTCGGCCCTGGTGGGCACTGAAGCTTTCTTT.